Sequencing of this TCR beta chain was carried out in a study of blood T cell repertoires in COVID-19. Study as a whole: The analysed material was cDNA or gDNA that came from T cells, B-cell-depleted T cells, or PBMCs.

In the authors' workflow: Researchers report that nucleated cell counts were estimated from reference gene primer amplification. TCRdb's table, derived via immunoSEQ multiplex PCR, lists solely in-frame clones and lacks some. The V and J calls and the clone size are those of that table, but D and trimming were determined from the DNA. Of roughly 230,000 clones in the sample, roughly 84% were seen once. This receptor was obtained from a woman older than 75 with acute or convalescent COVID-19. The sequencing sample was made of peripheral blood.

CDR3 sequence reads: CASSFSPQNNEQFF. The CDR3 DNA follows: TGTGCCAGCAGCTTTTCCCCACAGAACAATGAGCAGTTCTTC. This chain links TRBV7-9 with TRBJ2-1; no definite D call. Per germline, CDR1 SEHNR and CDR2 FQNEAQ (reference sequence). V lost 3 bases to trimming and J lost 5 bases, with 11 bases between them. The CDR3 runs 14 residues.